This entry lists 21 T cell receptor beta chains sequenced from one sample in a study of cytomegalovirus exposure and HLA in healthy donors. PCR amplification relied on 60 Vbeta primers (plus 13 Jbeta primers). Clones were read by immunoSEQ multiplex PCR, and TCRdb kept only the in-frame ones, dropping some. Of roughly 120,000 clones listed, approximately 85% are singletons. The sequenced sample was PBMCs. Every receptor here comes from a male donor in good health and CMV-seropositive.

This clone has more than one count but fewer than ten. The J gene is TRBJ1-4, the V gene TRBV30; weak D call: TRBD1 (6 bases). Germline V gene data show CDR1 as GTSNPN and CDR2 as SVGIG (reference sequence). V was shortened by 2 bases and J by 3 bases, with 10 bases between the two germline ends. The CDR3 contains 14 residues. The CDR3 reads CAWSRTVSNEKLFF. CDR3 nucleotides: TGTGCCTGGAGTAGGACAGTTTCTAATGAAAAACTGTTTTTT. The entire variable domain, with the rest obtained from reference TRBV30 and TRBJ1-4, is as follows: SQTIHQWPATLVQPVGSPLSLECTVEGTSNPNLYWYRQAAGRGLQLLFYSVGIGQISSEVPQNLSASRPQDRQFILSSKKLLLSDSGFYLCAWSRTVSNEKLFFGSGTQLSVL.

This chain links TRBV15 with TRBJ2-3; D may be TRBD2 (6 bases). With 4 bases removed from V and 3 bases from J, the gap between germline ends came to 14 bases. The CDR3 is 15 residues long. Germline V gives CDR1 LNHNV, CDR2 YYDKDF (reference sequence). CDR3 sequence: CATSTGRGETDTQYF. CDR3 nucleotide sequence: TGTGCCACCAGCACGGGGCGGGGAGAGACAGATACGCAGTATTTT.

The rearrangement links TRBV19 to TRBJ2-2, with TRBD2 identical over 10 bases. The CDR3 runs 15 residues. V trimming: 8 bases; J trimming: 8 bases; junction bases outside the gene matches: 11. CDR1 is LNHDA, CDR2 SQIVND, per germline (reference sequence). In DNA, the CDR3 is TGTGCCAGTCGCTCAATAGCGGGAGGAAATGGGGAGCTGTTTTTT. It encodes CASRSIAGGNGELFF.

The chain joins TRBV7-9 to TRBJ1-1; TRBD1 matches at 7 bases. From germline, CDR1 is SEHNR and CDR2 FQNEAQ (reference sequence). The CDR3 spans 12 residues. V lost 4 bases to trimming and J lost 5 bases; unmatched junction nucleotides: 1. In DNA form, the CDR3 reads TGTGCCAGCAGCTCAGGGGGAACTGAAGCTTTCTTT. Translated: CASSSGGTEAFF.

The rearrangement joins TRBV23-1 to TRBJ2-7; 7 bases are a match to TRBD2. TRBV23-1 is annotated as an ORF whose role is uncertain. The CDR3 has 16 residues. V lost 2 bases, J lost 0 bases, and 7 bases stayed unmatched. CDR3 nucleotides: TGCGCCAGCAGTCAAGGGGAGGGACGGGTCTCCTACGAGCAGTACTTC. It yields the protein CASSQGEGRVSYEQYF.

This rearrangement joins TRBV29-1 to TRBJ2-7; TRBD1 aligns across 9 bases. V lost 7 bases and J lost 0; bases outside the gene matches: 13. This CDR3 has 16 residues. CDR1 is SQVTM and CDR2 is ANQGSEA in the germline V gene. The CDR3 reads CSASGTGIQGSYEQYF. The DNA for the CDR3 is TGCAGCGCTTCCGGGACAGGGATACAGGGCTCCTACGAGCAGTACTTC.

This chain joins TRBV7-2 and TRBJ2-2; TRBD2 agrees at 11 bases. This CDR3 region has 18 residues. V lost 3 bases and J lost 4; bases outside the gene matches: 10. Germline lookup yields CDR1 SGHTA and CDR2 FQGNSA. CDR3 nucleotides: TGTGCCAGCAGCTTTCAAACTAGCGGGAGTGGCATCACCGGGGAGCTGTTTTTT. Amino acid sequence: CASSFQTSGSGITGELFF.

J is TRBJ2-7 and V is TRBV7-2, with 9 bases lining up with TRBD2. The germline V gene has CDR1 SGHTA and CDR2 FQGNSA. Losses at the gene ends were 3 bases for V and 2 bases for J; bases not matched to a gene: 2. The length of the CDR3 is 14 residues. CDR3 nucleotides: TGTGCCAGCAGCTTTAGCGGGGGAGCCTACGAGCAGTACTTC. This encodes CASSFSGGAYEQYF.

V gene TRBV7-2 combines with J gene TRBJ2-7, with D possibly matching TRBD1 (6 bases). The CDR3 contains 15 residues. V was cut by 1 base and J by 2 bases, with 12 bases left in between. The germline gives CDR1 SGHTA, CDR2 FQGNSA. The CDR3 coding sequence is TGTGCCAGCAGCTTAGGGGGGCGCAACCCCTACGAGCAGTACTTC. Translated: CASSLGGRNPYEQYF. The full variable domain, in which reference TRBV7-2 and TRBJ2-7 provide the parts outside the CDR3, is GAGVSQSPSNKVTEKGKDVELRCDPISGHTALYWYRQSLGQGLEFLIYFQGNSAPDKSGLPSDRFSAERTGGSVSTLTIQRTQQEDSAVYLCASSLGGRNPYEQYFGPGTRLTVT.

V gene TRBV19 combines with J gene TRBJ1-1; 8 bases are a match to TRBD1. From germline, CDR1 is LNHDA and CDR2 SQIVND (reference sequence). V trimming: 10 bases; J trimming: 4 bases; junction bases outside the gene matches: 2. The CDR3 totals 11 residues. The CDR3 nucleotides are TGTGCCACCACAGGGGGCACTGAAGCTTTCTTT. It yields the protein CATTGGTEAFF.

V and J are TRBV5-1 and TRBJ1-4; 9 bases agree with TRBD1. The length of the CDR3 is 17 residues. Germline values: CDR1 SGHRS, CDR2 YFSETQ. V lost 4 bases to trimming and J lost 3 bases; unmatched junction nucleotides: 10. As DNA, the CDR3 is TGCGCCAGCAGCAGCCCGGGACAGGGTTCCTCTAATGAAAAACTGTTTTTT. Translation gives CASSSPGQGSSNEKLFF.

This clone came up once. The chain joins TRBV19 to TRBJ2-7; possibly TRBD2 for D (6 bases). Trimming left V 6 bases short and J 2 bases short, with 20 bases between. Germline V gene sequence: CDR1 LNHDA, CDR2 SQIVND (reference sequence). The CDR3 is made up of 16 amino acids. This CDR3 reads CASSVSSGEGTYEQYF. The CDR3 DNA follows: TGTGCCAGTAGCGTATCATCGGGAGAAGGCACCTACGAGCAGTACTTC. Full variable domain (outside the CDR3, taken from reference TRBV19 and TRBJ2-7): DGGITQSPKYLFRKEGQNVTLSCEQNLNHDAMYWYRQDPGQGLRLIYYSQIVNDFQKGDIAEGYSVSREKKESFPLTVTSAQKNPTAFYLCASSVSSGEGTYEQYFGPGTRLTVT.

CDR3 coding DNA: TGTGCCATCAGTGAGGTCGGACGAAGGGGACTAGCGGACTCCTACAATGAGCAGTTCTTC. Translated, it gives CAISEVGRRGLADSYNEQFF. The rearrangement joins TRBV10-3 to TRBJ2-1; 11 nucleotides align to TRBD2. Germline lookup yields CDR1 ENHRY and CDR2 SYGVKD. Trimming at V came to 2 bases and at J to 0 bases, leaving 12 bases not matched to a gene. CDR3 length: 20 amino acids.

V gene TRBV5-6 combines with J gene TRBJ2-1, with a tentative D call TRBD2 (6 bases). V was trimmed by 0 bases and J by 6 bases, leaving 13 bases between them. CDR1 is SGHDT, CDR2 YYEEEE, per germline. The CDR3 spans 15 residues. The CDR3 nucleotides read TGTGCCAGCAGCTTGGCAGGTAGGGGAGGCAATGAGCAGTTCTTC. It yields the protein CASSLAGRGGNEQFF.

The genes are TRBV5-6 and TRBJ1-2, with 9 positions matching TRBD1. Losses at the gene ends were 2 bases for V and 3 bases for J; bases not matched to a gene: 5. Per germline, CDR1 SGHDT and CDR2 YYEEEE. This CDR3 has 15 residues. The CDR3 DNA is TGTGCCAGCAGCTTATCGGGACAGGGTTACTATGGCTACACCTTC. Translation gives CASSLSGQGYYGYTF.

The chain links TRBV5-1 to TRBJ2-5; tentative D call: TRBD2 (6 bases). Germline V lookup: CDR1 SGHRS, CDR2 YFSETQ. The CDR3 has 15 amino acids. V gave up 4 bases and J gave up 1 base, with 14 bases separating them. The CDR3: CASSPTRRVQETQYF. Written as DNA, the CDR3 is TGCGCCAGCAGCCCGACTAGGAGGGTCCAAGAGACCCAGTACTTC. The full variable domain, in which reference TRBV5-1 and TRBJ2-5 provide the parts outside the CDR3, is KAGVTQTPRYLIKTRGQQVTLSCSPISGHRSVSWYQQTPGQGLQFLFEYFSETQRNKGNFPGRFSGRQFSNSRSEMNVSTLELGDSALYLCASSPTRRVQETQYFGPGTRLLVL.

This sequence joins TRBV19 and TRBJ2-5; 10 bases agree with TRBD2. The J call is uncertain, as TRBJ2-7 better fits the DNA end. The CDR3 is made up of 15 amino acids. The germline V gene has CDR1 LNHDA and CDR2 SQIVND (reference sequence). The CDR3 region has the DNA TGTGCCAGTGGGCTAGCGGGGGATTCCCCCTACGAGCAGTACTTC. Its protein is CASGLAGDSPYEQYF.

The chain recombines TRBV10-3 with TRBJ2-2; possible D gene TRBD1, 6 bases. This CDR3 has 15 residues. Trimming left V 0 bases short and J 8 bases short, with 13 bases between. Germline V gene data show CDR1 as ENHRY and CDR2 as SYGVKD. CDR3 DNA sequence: TGTGCCATCAGTGAGTCAAGAGGGGGAGATGGGGAGCTGTTTTTT. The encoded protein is CAISESRGGDGELFF.

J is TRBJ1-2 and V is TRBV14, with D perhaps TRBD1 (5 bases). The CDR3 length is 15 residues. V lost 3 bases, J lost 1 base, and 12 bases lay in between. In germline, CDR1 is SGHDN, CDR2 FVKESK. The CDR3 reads CASSHEGRGNYGYTF. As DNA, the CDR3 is TGTGCCAGCAGCCACGAGGGGCGGGGTAACTATGGCTACACCTTC.

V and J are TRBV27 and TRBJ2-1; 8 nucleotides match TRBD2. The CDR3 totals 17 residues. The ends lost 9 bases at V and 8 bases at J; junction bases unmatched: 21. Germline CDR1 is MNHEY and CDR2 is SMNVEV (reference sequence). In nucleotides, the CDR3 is TGTGCCAGTAGACGTGGGGGACGGACTAGCTCGTTAGATGAGCAGTTCTTC. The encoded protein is CASRRGGRTSSLDEQFF.

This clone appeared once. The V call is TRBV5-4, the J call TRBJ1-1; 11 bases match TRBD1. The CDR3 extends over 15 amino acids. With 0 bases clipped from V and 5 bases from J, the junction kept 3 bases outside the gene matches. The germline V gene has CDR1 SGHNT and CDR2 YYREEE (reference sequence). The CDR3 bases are TGTGCCAGCAGCTTGGGTGGGACAGGGGGGACTGAAGCTTTCTTT. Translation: CASSLGGTGGTEAFF. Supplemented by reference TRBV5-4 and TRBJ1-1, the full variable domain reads ETGVTQSPTHLIKTRGQQVTLRCSSQSGHNTVSWYQQALGQGPQFIFQYYREEENGRGNFPPRFSGLQFPNYSSELNVNALELDDSALYLCASSLGGTGGTEAFFGQGTRLTVV.